The T cell receptor beta chain under discussion was sequenced for a study of blood T cell repertoires in COVID-19. About the study: Italy, Spain and the United States were the sources of the convalescent and acute COVID-19 samples. Sources were T cells, B-cell-depleted T cells, or PBMCs; the material itself was cDNA or gDNA.

The germline V and J ends were trimmed by 0 bases and 5 bases, with 9 bases remaining between them. The length of the CDR3 is 14 residues. Germline V gives CDR1 SGHDT, CDR2 YYEEEE. How the authors handled the data: By means of reference gene primer amplification, nucleated cell counts were estimated. Sequencing used immunoSEQ multiplex PCR; TCRdb keeps in-frame clones, though not all of them. The DNA gave D and trimming, while V, J and clone size come from that table. The table lists 60,000 to 85,000 clones, around 80% of them singletons, with about a sixth in the top ten. The chain carries TRBV5-6 and TRBJ1-3, with a weak D call TRBD1 (5 bases). The sample consisted of peripheral blood. The source is a woman aged 60-75 years with acute or convalescent COVID-19. The CDR3 reads CASSLGQNRNTIYF. CDR3 DNA sequence: TGTGCCAGCAGCTTGGGACAGAATCGAAACACCATATATTTT.